This passage covers 25 T cell receptor beta chains from one sample sequenced in a study of T cells in localized non-small cell lung cancer. TCRdb's copy holds only in-frame clones and misses some; the assay was immunoSEQ multiplex PCR. Here the sample spans 25,000 to 30,000 clones, 82% being singletons. Sequenced here: peripheral blood, sampled before any cancer treatment. All receptors come from a woman aged 35 to 69 with stage I lung adenocarcinoma.

The chain links TRBV7-9 to TRBJ1-1; the D is unclear. This CDR3 spans 13 amino acids. From germline, CDR1 is SEHNR and CDR2 FQNEAQ (reference sequence). Trimming took 2 bases from V and 3 from J, leaving 7 bases between them. CDR3 in amino acids: CASSLNRDTEAFF. CDR3 nucleotide sequence: TGTGCCAGCAGCTTAAATCGTGACACTGAAGCTTTCTTT.

The table lists this clone with a few counts. The V gene is TRBV7-2, the J gene TRBJ1-1; unclear D gene. The V and J ends lost 0 bases and 7 bases respectively, with 9 bases between them. The CDR3 contains 13 residues. Germline V gene sequence: CDR1 SGHTA, CDR2 FQGNSA. CDR3 protein: CASSLASRFEAFF. The CDR3 DNA reads TGTGCCAGCAGCTTAGCGAGTAGGTTTGAAGCTTTCTTT.

This clone was recorded a few times. The CDR3 region is CASSWDLSPLHF. In nucleotides, the CDR3 is TGTGCCAGCAGTTGGGACCTTTCACCCCTCCACTTT. This rearrangement joins TRBV5-5 to TRBJ1-6; D is perhaps TRBD1 (5 bases). CDR3 length: 12 amino acids. The germline V gene has CDR1 SGHKS and CDR2 YYEKEE (reference sequence). V lost 5 bases, J lost 9 bases, and 9 bases lay in between.

This sequence joins TRBV11-3 and TRBJ2-7, with unresolved D. The V end was cut by 5 bases, the J end by 0 bases, with 8 bases between. This CDR3 has 13 amino acids. CDR1 is SGHNT and CDR2 is YENEEA in the germline V gene. Written as DNA, the CDR3 is TGTGCCAGCAGCGAGTTCTCCTCCTACGAGCAGTACTTC. It yields the protein CASSEFSSYEQYF. Together with reference TRBV11-3 and TRBJ2-7, the CDR3 gives the full variable domain: EAGVVQSPRYKIIEKKQPVAFWCNPISGHNTLYWYLQNLGQGPELLIRYENEEAVDDSQLPKDRFSAERLKGVDSTLKIQPAELGDSAVYLCASSEFSSYEQYFGPGTRLTVT.

J is TRBJ2-5 and V is TRBV6-6; D could derive from TRBD1 or TRBD2 (5 bases each). The V gene lost 5 bases and the J gene lost 6 bases, with 16 bases spanning the gap. CDR1 and CDR2 (germline): MNHNY, SVGAGI (reference sequence). CDR3 length equals 14 residues. For the CDR3, the DNA is TGTGCCAGCAGTCCGTCGACAGAGGGGCAGACCCAGTACTTC. Translation gives CASSPSTEGQTQYF.

The chain recombines TRBV19 with TRBJ1-5; 9 bases are shared with TRBD1. The CDR3 extends over 14 amino acids. Germline-derived CDR1 and CDR2 are LNHDA and SQIVND (reference sequence). V lost 7 bases and J lost 7; bases outside the gene matches: 8. The chain's CDR3 is CASTATGGKQPQHF. The CDR3, as DNA: TGTGCCAGTACCGCGACAGGGGGAAAACAGCCCCAGCATTTT.

V is TRBV5-4 and J is TRBJ2-5; 7 bases agree with TRBD1. The junction had 9 bases not matched to a gene; V was cut back by 4 bases and J by 3 bases. The germline V gene encodes CDR1 SGHNT and CDR2 YYREEE (reference sequence). The CDR3 runs 15 residues. The CDR3 loop is CASSPGTVNEETQYF. In DNA, the CDR3 is TGTGCCAGCAGCCCGGGGACAGTCAATGAAGAGACCCAGTACTTC.

The genes are TRBV6-5 and TRBJ1-1; tentatively, D is TRBD1 (6 bases). CDR3 length: 15 amino acids. V lost 2 bases and J lost 4, with 14 bases in between. Germline loops: CDR1 MNHEY, CDR2 SVGAGI. CDR3 residues: CASSYGGRAGTEAFF. The DNA of the CDR3 is TGTGCCAGCAGTTACGGGGGCAGGGCCGGCACTGAAGCTTTCTTT.

The chain recombines TRBV6-1 with TRBJ2-5; no clear D gene. The CDR3 runs to 14 residues. V was clipped by 8 bases and J by 4 bases, with 17 bases between them. Germline CDR1 reads MNHNS; CDR2 reads SASEGT. CDR3 sequence (DNA): TGTGCCAGCTTAGACTGGGGATCGGGAGAGACCCAGTACTTC. Translation: CASLDWGSGETQYF.

This rearrangement joins TRBV5-1 to TRBJ2-7, with 9 nucleotides matching TRBD1. The CDR3 totals 14 residues. Trimming at V came to 3 bases and at J to 3 bases, leaving 4 bases not matched to a gene. Per the germline V gene, CDR1 is SGHRS and CDR2 is YFSETQ. This chain's CDR3 is CASSSTGGSYEQYF. As DNA, the CDR3 is TGCGCCAGCAGCTCCACAGGGGGCAGCTACGAGCAGTACTTC.

A note on this clone: Likely a read error: the CDR3 ends without its conserved phenylalanine or tryptophan. The chain uses TRBV20-1 and TRBJ1-2; D uncertain. V lost 0 bases, J lost 7 bases, and 6 bases lay in between. Germline CDR1 and CDR2: DFQATT and SNEGSKA (reference sequence). The CDR3 has 11 residues. The chain's CDR3 is CSARDPGGYTL. The DNA of the CDR3 is TGCAGTGCTAGAGATCCTGGTGGCTACACCCTC.

The CDR3 spells CASSLQSGTGPYEQYF. In nucleotides, the CDR3 is TGTGCCAGCAGCTTACAAAGCGGGACGGGACCCTACGAGCAGTACTTC. This chain uses TRBV7-6 with TRBJ2-7, with TRBD2 matching 7 bases. The CDR3 spans 16 residues. Germline CDR1 SGHVS, CDR2 FNYEAQ. The V and J ends lost 2 bases and 2 bases, in that order; junction bases with no gene match: 9.

The chain links TRBV30 to TRBJ1-5; D is ambiguous. Germline V gene sequence: CDR1 GTSNPN, CDR2 SVGIG (reference sequence). V lost 1 base to trimming and J lost 4 bases, with 5 bases between them. The CDR3 is made up of 12 amino acids. CDR3 amino acids: CAWSAKNQPQHF. As DNA, the CDR3 is TGTGCCTGGAGTGCCAAGAATCAGCCCCAGCATTTT.

V and J are TRBV27 and TRBJ2-1, with D perhaps assigned TRBD1 or TRBD2 (5 bases each). CDR3 length: 13 residues. CDR1 is MNHEY and CDR2 is SMNVEV in the germline V gene (reference sequence). V was clipped by 8 bases and J by 0 bases, with 8 bases between them. The CDR3 loop is CASGTLSYNEQFF. Here the CDR3 DNA reads TGTGCCAGCGGGACGCTCTCCTACAATGAGCAGTTCTTC.

CDR3 DNA sequence: TGTGCCAGTAGCCGGGACAGGGCGAACACTGAAGCTTTCTTT. It is translated as CASSRDRANTEAFF. The chain joins TRBV19 to TRBJ1-1; 9 positions match TRBD1. The CDR3 consists of 14 residues. Trimming cost V 6 bases and J 1 base; bases outside gene matches: 3. The germline V gene encodes CDR1 LNHDA and CDR2 SQIVND (reference sequence).

This chain connects TRBV9 to TRBJ1-1, with 9 bases aligning to TRBD1. The CDR3 spans 15 residues. The V gene's germline CDR1 is SGDLS and CDR2 YYNGEE. V shed 4 bases, J shed 5 bases, and the junction held 9 bases outside the gene matches. Here the CDR3 reads CASSNYRGQRTEAFF. The CDR3 region has the DNA TGTGCCAGCAGCAACTACAGGGGGCAAAGGACTGAAGCTTTCTTT. Full variable domain (outside the CDR3, taken from reference TRBV9 and TRBJ1-1): DSGVTQTPKHLITATGQRVTLRCSPRSGDLSVYWYQQSLDQGLQFLIQYYNGEERAKGNILERFSAQQFPDLHSELNLSSLELGDSALYFCASSNYRGQRTEAFFGQGTRLTVV.

The CDR3 region is CASSPRDSPLPFYEQYF. CDR3 in DNA: TGTGCCAGCAGCCCCCGGGACAGCCCTTTGCCCTTCTACGAGCAGTACTTC. This rearrangement joins TRBV9 to TRBJ2-7; 7 nucleotides line up with TRBD1. J lost 3 bases, V lost 4 bases, and 16 bases had no gene match. CDR3 length equals 17 residues. Per germline, CDR1 SGDLS and CDR2 YYNGEE.

This clone was detected once. Other DNA sequences from this sample encode an identical CDR3 as well. The rearrangement links TRBV6-1 to TRBJ1-3; 8 bases agree with TRBD1. CDR3 size: 13 residues. Germline CDR1 is MNHNS and CDR2 is SASEGT. Trimming removed 7 bases from V and 11 bases from J; junction bases left unmatched: 10. CDR3 in DNA: TGTGCCAGCACGACAGGGGAAAAGGGGTCCATATATTTT. Protein product: CASTTGEKGSIYF.

The chain is built from TRBV7-2 and TRBJ1-1, with D possibly TRBD1 on 6 matching bases. This CDR3 has 14 residues. The germline CDR1 and CDR2 sequences are SGHTA and FQGNSA. V lost 5 bases, J lost 11 bases, and 21 bases lay in between. CDR3 sequence reads: CASSNRERVGVAFF. CDR3 sequence (DNA): TGTGCCAGCAGCAACAGGGAAAGGGTCGGAGTGGCTTTCTTT.

The CDR3 loop reads CASSEGRRVNTEAFF. CDR3 DNA: TGTGCCAGCAGTGAGGGTAGGAGGGTGAACACTGAAGCTTTCTTT. The genes are TRBV27 and TRBJ1-1, with D unresolved. CDR3 size: 15 residues. V lost 5 bases, J lost 0 bases, and 13 bases lay in between. The germline V gene encodes CDR1 MNHEY and CDR2 SMNVEV (reference sequence).

This chain uses TRBV6-1 with TRBJ2-2, with D possibly being TRBD1 (5 bases). The length of the CDR3 is 13 residues. Trimming cost V 8 bases and J 4 bases, with 11 bases left between them. Germline lookup yields CDR1 MNHNS and CDR2 SASEGT. Here the CDR3 reads CASGKDITGELFF. The CDR3 bases are TGTGCCAGCGGCAAGGACATCACCGGGGAGCTGTTTTTT.

Only a few counts were recorded for this clone. This chain uses TRBV7-2 with TRBJ1-1, with D unresolved. Germline V gene sequence: CDR1 SGHTA, CDR2 FQGNSA. The ends were cut back, 3 bases at V and 4 bases at J, with 9 bases in the middle. This CDR3 has 13 amino acids. CDR3 region: CASSFRSATEAFF. The CDR3 DNA sequence: TGTGCCAGCAGCTTTCGGAGTGCCACTGAAGCTTTCTTT.

The V call is TRBV7-8, the J call TRBJ1-5, with D maybe TRBD1 (5 bases). V was shortened by 3 bases and J by 0 bases, with 9 bases between the two germline ends. Germline V lookup: CDR1 SGHVS, CDR2 FQNEAQ. The CDR3 sequence is 15 residues long. In nucleotides, the CDR3 is TGTGCCAGCAGCTTTGGGGCCAGTAGCAATCAGCCCCAGCATTTT. Translating gives CASSFGASSNQPQHF.

J is TRBJ2-3 and V is TRBV6-6, with 11 nucleotides matching TRBD2. J lost 2 bases, V lost 4 bases, and 5 bases had no gene match. The germline V gene encodes CDR1 MNHNY and CDR2 SVGAGI (reference sequence). This CDR3 has 16 amino acids. The CDR3 bases are TGTGCCAGCAGTTCCCAACTAGCGGGGGTCACAGATACGCAGTATTTT. It encodes CASSSQLAGVTDTQYF.

The count of this clone is one. This rearrangement joins TRBV7-2 to TRBJ2-7; 7 nucleotides line up with TRBD1. The J segment lost 2 bases and the V segment lost 5 bases, leaving 12 bases of the junction unmatched. Germline CDR1 and CDR2: SGHTA and FQGNSA. CDR3 length: 16 amino acids. CDR3 bases: TGTGCCAGCAGCCGACTGGGACAGTCCTTAACCTACGAGCAGTACTTC. Translated, it gives CASSRLGQSLTYEQYF.